This T cell receptor (beta chain) stems from a study of T cells after yellow fever vaccination. Conversion of TCR transcripts into cDNA relied on 5'RACE template switching, which added a universal primer site and UMIs. Each CDR3 protein gets one entry after TCRdb re-called the 5' RACE reads with MiXCR. The table lists a few hundred thousand distinct CDR3 sequences, 3.6% of them singletons. This clonotype showed up many times. Antigen specificity is unknown. Findings of the study overall: Faster peaking, at day 5 versus 15, marked a secondary response that was weaker. Most primary-vaccination clones reappeared after the booster (just under 98% CD4, more than 70% CD8).

The CDR3 loop spans 14 amino acids. Trimming stripped 0 bases from V and 0 bases from J, with 4 bases between. The V gene's germline CDR1 is SGHRS and CDR2 YFSETQ. The input for sequencing was PBMCs, taken on the day of the yellow fever booster vaccination. The receptor was isolated from a man younger than 35 who received the YFV17D yellow fever vaccine. The rearrangement links TRBV5-1 to TRBJ2-4; the D is unclear. CDR3 nucleotides: TGCGCCAGCAGCTTGGCCCTAGCCAAAAACATTCAGTACTTC. Amino acid sequence: CASSLALAKNIQYF.